Below, 19 T cell receptor beta chains from the same sample are listed, as sequenced in a study of radiotherapy plus CTLA-4 blockade in lung cancer. Sequenced by immunoSEQ multiplex PCR; TCRdb stores in-frame clones only, minus some. This sample has about 38,000 clones, with about 68% found just once. Material: peripheral blood, obtained from a patient treated with radiotherapy plus ipilimumab. The receptors were sampled from a human donor with non-small cell lung cancer who had stable disease on radiotherapy plus ipilimumab.

V gene TRBV5-1 combines with J gene TRBJ1-3, with unresolved D. The CDR3 is 15 residues long. In germline, CDR1 is SGHRS, CDR2 YFSETQ. Trimming took off 4 bases at V and 0 bases at J, with 11 bases between the two ends. The CDR3 nucleotides are TGCGCCAGCAGCCCGCGAGACAACTCTGGAAACACCATATATTTT. This codes for CASSPRDNSGNTIYF.

The V call is TRBV7-2, the J call TRBJ2-5; TRBD2 aligns across 7 bases. J lost 3 bases, V lost 2 bases, and 3 bases had no gene match. This CDR3 has 14 amino acids. CDR1 SGHTA and CDR2 FQGNSA come from the germline V gene. The CDR3: CASSLPGREETQYF. In DNA form, the CDR3 reads TGTGCCAGCAGCTTACCGGGGAGGGAAGAGACCCAGTACTTC.

The chain recombines TRBV7-2 with TRBJ1-5; D remains ambiguous. Germline values: CDR1 SGHTA, CDR2 FQGNSA. The CDR3 runs to 13 residues. Trimming took 2 bases from V and 4 from J, leaving 6 bases between them. CDR3: CASSLQQNQPQHF. In DNA form, the CDR3 reads TGTGCCAGCAGCTTACAGCAGAATCAGCCCCAGCATTTT.

The rearrangement joins TRBV28 to TRBJ2-3; D might be TRBD2 (6 bases). This CDR3 has 14 amino acids. V was pared by 4 bases and J by 1 base, with 9 bases between. Germline loops: CDR1 MDHEN, CDR2 SYDVKM. For the CDR3, the DNA is TGTGCCAGCAGTTCTCCGGGGGGCACAGATACGCAGTATTTT. Encoded protein: CASSSPGGTDTQYF.

This clone showed up just a few times. The rearrangement joins TRBV6-1 to TRBJ1-5; D uncertain. CDR3 size: 15 residues. Per germline, CDR1 MNHNS and CDR2 SASEGT. The ends were cut back, 2 bases at V and 1 base at J, with 9 bases in the middle. The CDR3 coding sequence is TGTGCCAGCAGTGAACTCAACCTCAGCAATCAGCCCCAGCATTTT. Amino acids: CASSELNLSNQPQHF.

The chain joins TRBV10-3 to TRBJ1-2, with D perhaps TRBD1 (6 bases). Trimming pared 0 bases from V and 7 bases from J, leaving 12 bases between. CDR3 length: 14 amino acids. Germline CDR1 is ENHRY and CDR2 is SYGVKD. The DNA of the CDR3 is TGTGCCATCAGTGAGTCGCAGGGGCGTGTTGGCTACACCTTC. Its protein is CAISESQGRVGYTF.

The chain links TRBV19 to TRBJ2-3, with 10 bases identical to TRBD2. The CDR3 consists of 16 residues. Germline V CDR1 and CDR2: LNHDA, SQIVND (reference sequence). V lost 3 bases to trimming and J lost 4 bases; unmatched junction nucleotides: 7. This CDR3 is CASSIQSTSGADTQYF. In nucleotides, the CDR3 is TGTGCCAGTAGTATTCAAAGTACTAGCGGGGCAGATACGCAGTATTTT.

This clone was picked up a small number of times. The J gene is TRBJ2-1, the V gene TRBV7-9; TRBD1 matches at 7 bases. Germline V gene lookup returns CDR1 SEHNR and CDR2 FQNEAQ (reference sequence). This CDR3 is built from 15 residues. Unmatched junction bases numbered 7, after V lost 4 bases and J lost 4 bases. CDR3 residues: CASSSLGDRYNEQFF. The CDR3 DNA follows: TGTGCCAGCAGCTCACTGGGGGACAGATACAATGAGCAGTTCTTC.

This chain joins TRBV7-3 and TRBJ2-2, with TRBD2 matching over 9 bases. The V gene's germline CDR1 is SGHTA and CDR2 FQGTGA. J gave up 2 bases and V 5 bases, and 6 bases lay outside the gene matches. The CDR3 loop spans 16 amino acids. CDR3 DNA: TGTGCCAGCAGCCAAAGCGGGGGGCTAAACACCGGGGAGCTGTTTTTT. As protein: CASSQSGGLNTGELFF.

The chain carries TRBV19 and TRBJ1-1, with D unresolved. Deletions cut 7 bases from V and 3 bases from J, with 24 bases between. The CDR3 covers 17 residues. Germline V CDR1 and CDR2: LNHDA, SQIVND (reference sequence). CDR3 residues: CASKGEIRFRGDTEAFF. DNA for the CDR3: TGTGCCAGTAAGGGTGAGATCAGGTTTCGCGGGGACACTGAAGCTTTCTTT.

CDR3 DNA: TGTGCCAGTAGTTCCCCCGGGACCGGACTTGTGACCCAGTACTTC. Protein product: CASSSPGTGLVTQYF. The chain employs TRBV19 and TRBJ2-5, with D possibly called TRBD1 or TRBD2 (5 bases each). Germline V gene lookup returns CDR1 LNHDA and CDR2 SQIVND (reference sequence). V was shortened by 5 bases and J by 7 bases, with 20 bases between the two germline ends. The CDR3 is 15 residues long.

The chain recombines TRBV5-1 with TRBJ2-3, with unresolved D. Germline V gene lookup returns CDR1 SGHRS and CDR2 YFSETQ. Trimming removed 1 base from V and 4 bases from J, with 10 bases in between. This CDR3 is 14 amino acids long. The CDR3 is CASSLSSSSDTQYF. In DNA form, the CDR3 reads TGCGCCAGCAGCTTGTCAAGTAGCTCAGATACGCAGTATTTT. Together with reference TRBV5-1 and TRBJ2-3, the CDR3 gives the full variable domain: KAGVTQTPRYLIKTRGQQVTLSCSPISGHRSVSWYQQTPGQGLQFLFEYFSETQRNKGNFPGRFSGRQFSNSRSEMNVSTLELGDSALYLCASSLSSSSDTQYFGPGTRLTVL.

The chain has TRBV2 and TRBJ2-7; the D is unclear. The CDR3 sequence is 12 residues long. V lost 4 bases and J lost 2, with 6 bases in between. Germline V gene data show CDR1 as SNHLY and CDR2 as FYNNEI. The CDR3, as DNA: TGTGCCAGCAGTGTCGCAGCCTACGAGCAGTACTTC. Amino acids: CASSVAAYEQYF.

The chain is built from TRBV18 and TRBJ1-5, with no clear D. This CDR3 is built from 16 residues. V lost 4 bases and J 1 base, leaving 14 bases between the germline ends. Germline CDR1 is KGHSH and CDR2 is LQKENI. CDR3 region: CASSRRSRGSNQPQHF. The CDR3 DNA sequence: TGTGCCAGCTCACGGAGGAGTCGAGGGAGCAATCAGCCCCAGCATTTT.

The V gene is TRBV7-6, the J gene TRBJ2-4, with 10 bases matching TRBD1. Germline V gives CDR1 SGHVS, CDR2 FNYEAQ. The trim removed 5 bases at V and 10 bases at J, leaving 8 bases unmatched. This CDR3 comprises 14 residues. The DNA of the CDR3 is TGTGCCAGCAGCGGCAGGGACAGGGGCGGAATTCAGTACTTC. The encoded protein is CASSGRDRGGIQYF.

V is TRBV6-5 and J is TRBJ1-4; 7 positions match TRBD1. The CDR3 contains 15 residues. Trimming took 5 bases from V and 4 from J; bases not matched to a gene: 7. Germline values: CDR1 MNHEY, CDR2 SVGAGI. Here the CDR3 reads CASSPTGQINEKLFF. The DNA for the CDR3 is TGTGCCAGCAGTCCAACGGGACAGATTAATGAAAAACTGTTTTTT.

V and J are TRBV19 and TRBJ1-2, with 10 nucleotides matching TRBD1. The ends lost 3 bases at V and 4 bases at J; junction bases unmatched: 2. This CDR3 is built from 14 residues. Germline CDR1 and CDR2: LNHDA and SQIVND (reference sequence). DNA of the CDR3: TGTGCCAGTAGTATCGGGGACAGGGGCTATGGCTACACCTTC. This codes for CASSIGDRGYGYTF. The whole variable domain, filled in from reference TRBV19 and TRBJ1-2, reads DGGITQSPKYLFRKEGQNVTLSCEQNLNHDAMYWYRQDPGQGLRLIYYSQIVNDFQKGDIAEGYSVSREKKESFPLTVTSAQKNPTAFYLCASSIGDRGYGYTFGSGTRLTVV.

V gene TRBV2 combines with J gene TRBJ1-2; the D is unclear. The CDR3 spans 16 residues. Germline V CDR1 and CDR2: SNHLY, FYNNEI. The V gene lost 0 bases and the J gene lost 4 bases, with 15 bases spanning the gap. The CDR3 region has the DNA TGTGCCAGCAGTGAAGCTAGGCCGGCGCCCCTCTATGGCTACACCTTC. Its protein product is CASSEARPAPLYGYTF.

This clone was detected once. The V and J genes are TRBV10-3 and TRBJ2-7; 7 nucleotides align to TRBD2. The CDR3 runs 12 residues. In germline, CDR1 is ENHRY, CDR2 SYGVKD. The trim removed 9 bases at V and 0 bases at J, leaving 2 bases unmatched. As DNA, the CDR3 is TGTGCCATGGGGGGGAGCTCCTACGAGCAGTACTTC. Translating gives CAMGGSSYEQYF.